The 24 T cell receptor beta chains given below trace back to one sample, sequenced in a study of vaccination and CD4 T cells after COVID-19 (dated by TCRdb to 2022 to 2024). For these TCRs, the target antigens are not known. The sample's treatment or condition label, in plain terms: approximately 9-day PBMC culture with coronavirus spike peptide pools or control peptides (ViraFEST assay). Preparation of the library involved PCR. For sequencing, an Illumina iSeq 100 was employed. At the Johns Hopkins FTIC core, DNA from the cultured CD4+ T cells underwent TCR sequencing with the Oncomine TCR Beta short-read assay. TCRdb reanalyzed the raw reads on its own, using fastp at Q25 for trimming and MiXCR for clone calling, and kept in-frame beta chains. CDR3 protein duplicates are merged, each entry listing the most common genes and DNA. This sample holds 20,000 to 25,000 distinct CDR3 sequences; about 68% were observed only once. Jointly, the top ten make up about 4% of the sample.

Sequenced input: CD4+ T cells from blood, cultured in vitro. These receptors all come from a human donor who had recovered from COVID-19.

The chain links TRBV7-2 to TRBJ2-1, with 13 bases lining up with TRBD2. V shed 1 base, J shed 4 bases, and the junction held 4 bases outside the gene matches. This CDR3 region has 17 residues. Germline-derived CDR1 and CDR2 are SGHTA and FQGNSA. The CDR3 is CASSLGTSGGPYNEQFF. The CDR3 nucleotides read TGTGCCAGCAGCTTAGGGACTAGCGGGGGACCTTACAATGAGCAGTTCTTC.

V gene TRBV28 combines with J gene TRBJ2-4; D unclear. The assigned J gene may be wrong: the sequence end matches TRBJ2-5 better. The CDR3 sequence is 13 residues long. Germline CDR1 and CDR2: MDHEN and SYDVKM. For the CDR3, the DNA is TGTGCCAGCAGTTTAGGTGGGCAAGAGACCCAGTACTTC. Its translation is CASSLGGQETQYF.

This clonotype appeared a single time. The CDR3 protein is CASRARGRVEQFF. The CDR3 region has the DNA TGTGCCAGCAGGGCAAGGGGGAGGGTTGAGCAGTTCTTC. This chain joins TRBV27 and TRBJ2-1; tentatively, D is TRBD2 (7 bases). Trimming left V 6 bases short and J 9 bases short, with 15 bases between. Germline assignment: CDR1 MNHEY and CDR2 SMNVEV (reference sequence). This CDR3 has 13 amino acids.

This clonotype was observed a few times. This CDR3 reads CASSFRSSGKYF. The CDR3 DNA reads as TGTGCCAGCAGCTTTAGGTCTAGCGGCAAGTACTTC. The rearrangement joins TRBV7-9 to TRBJ2-5; 7 nucleotides align to TRBD2. Germline-derived CDR1 and CDR2 are SEHNR and FQNEAQ (reference sequence). CDR3 size: 12 residues. The trim removed 3 bases at V and 12 bases at J, leaving 7 bases unmatched.

The CDR3 nucleotides read TGTGCCAGCAGCTTATTTCGTCTAGCGGGGGCTCAAGAGACCCAGTACTTC. Residues: CASSLFRLAGAQETQYF. The V call is TRBV7-2, the J call TRBJ2-5, with TRBD2 matching 10 bases. Germline loops: CDR1 SGHTA, CDR2 FQGNSA. This CDR3 has 17 amino acids. J lost 2 bases, V lost 2 bases, and 8 bases had no gene match.

The chain combines TRBV19 with TRBJ2-6; no clear D gene. From germline, CDR1 is LNHDA and CDR2 SQIVND (reference sequence). The CDR3 is 15 residues long. Trimming shortened V by 7 bases and J by 4 bases, and 14 bases separated the two germline ends. CDR3 DNA sequence: TGTGCCAGTACCTACTCTTCGTCGGGGGCCAACGTCCTGACTTTC. Amino acids: CASTYSSSGANVLTF.

The rearrangement uses TRBV19 and TRBJ2-1; D unclear. V was clipped by 0 bases and J by 12 bases, with 9 bases between them. The CDR3 runs to 12 residues. Germline-derived CDR1 and CDR2 are LNHDA and SQIVND (reference sequence). The CDR3: CASSIDLASQFF. In DNA form, the CDR3 reads TGTGCCAGTAGTATAGATCTCGCGTCGCAGTTCTTC.

This chain joins TRBV27 and TRBJ1-2, with a weak D call TRBD1 (6 bases). The CDR3 is made up of 14 amino acids. The V gene's germline CDR1 is MNHEY and CDR2 SMNVEV (reference sequence). The germline V and J ends were trimmed by 3 bases and 4 bases, with 12 bases remaining between them. CDR3 DNA: TGTGCCAGCAGTTTCGACAGAGGGGGCTATGGCTACACCTTC. Its translation is CASSFDRGGYGYTF.

The rearrangement joins TRBV6-5 to TRBJ2-2; D is ambiguous. The germline V gene encodes CDR1 MNHEY and CDR2 SVGAGI. The CDR3 has 13 amino acids. Trimming shortened V by 0 bases and J by 5 bases, and 4 bases separated the two germline ends. As DNA, the CDR3 is TGTGCCAGCAGTTACTCAGGGACCGGGGAGCTGTTTTTT. Protein product: CASSYSGTGELFF.

This clonotype was observed a handful of times. The chain combines TRBV11-3 with TRBJ2-2; tentative D call: TRBD1 (6 bases). Germline V gives CDR1 SGHNT, CDR2 YENEEA. The CDR3 has 16 residues. The V end lost 2 bases, the J end lost 7 bases, and 17 bases lay between the germline ends. The CDR3 nucleotides read TGTGCCAGCAGCTTACTCGGACAGATGGGGAGCGGGGAGCTGTTTTTT. It specifies CASSLLGQMGSGELFF.

The chain couples TRBV7-2 to TRBJ2-2; D not certain. Germline V gene sequence: CDR1 SGHTA, CDR2 FQGNSA. The CDR3 totals 11 residues. Trimming pared 7 bases from V and 3 bases from J, leaving 3 bases between. In nucleotides, the CDR3 is TGTGCCAGCACCCACACCGGGGAGCTGTTTTTT. It encodes CASTHTGELFF.

The V call is TRBV20-1, the J call TRBJ1-4; D unclear. The CDR3 length is 11 residues. Trimming removed 7 bases at V and 9 bases at J, with 12 bases between. Germline loops: CDR1 DFQATT, CDR2 SNEGSKA (reference sequence). The DNA for the CDR3 is TGCAGTGTCAAAATAGGGCAAAAACTGTTTTTT. It encodes CSVKIGQKLFF.

CDR3 nucleotide sequence: TGTGCCAGCAGCCTCGGGACAGACTATGGCTACACCTTC. This gives the protein CASSLGTDYGYTF. This sequence joins TRBV2 and TRBJ1-2; 7 positions match TRBD1. Trimming removed 6 bases from V and 3 bases from J; junction bases left unmatched: 4. From germline, CDR1 is SNHLY and CDR2 FYNNEI. The CDR3 has 13 residues.

This clonotype was detected only a few times. One junction end disagrees with the germline gene, perhaps due to a read error. The chain is built from TRBV20-1 and TRBJ2-3; 12 bases map to TRBD2. Germline-derived CDR1 and CDR2 are DFQATT and SNEGSKA (reference sequence). The CDR3 consists of 15 residues. The CDR3 DNA is TGCAGTGCGAGAGGGACTAGCGGGCGCACAGATACGCAGTATTTT. Its protein is CSARGTSGRTDTQYF.

This clonotype was observed a few times. V and J are TRBV15 and TRBJ1-5, with D unclear. The CDR3 runs to 14 residues. V lost 0 bases and J lost 9, with 12 bases in between. Germline V gene lookup returns CDR1 LNHNV and CDR2 YYDKDF (reference sequence). In DNA, the CDR3 is TGTGCCACCAGCAGAGATCTTCCCGAGGGGCCCCAGCATTTT. It yields the protein CATSRDLPEGPQHF.

This sequence joins TRBV6-1 and TRBJ2-1; 11 nucleotides agree with TRBD2. J lost 7 bases, V lost 5 bases, and 13 bases had no gene match. Germline V lookup: CDR1 MNHNS, CDR2 SASEGT. This CDR3 is built from 17 residues. The CDR3 coding sequence is TGTGCCAGCAGTCCCCGGGCACTAGCGGGAGTCGGTAATGAGCAGTTCTTC. It specifies CASSPRALAGVGNEQFF.

The chain links TRBV6-5 to TRBJ1-3, with D hard to call. CDR1 MNHEY and CDR2 SVGAGI come from the germline V gene. The CDR3 extends over 11 amino acids. V was clipped by 2 bases and J by 10 bases, with 6 bases between them. The CDR3 here is CASSYLGTIYF. The CDR3 DNA reads as TGTGCCAGCAGTTACCTAGGGACCATATATTTT.

The chain employs TRBV24-1 and TRBJ2-3, with no clear D. CDR3 length: 12 residues. Germline V gene lookup returns CDR1 KGHDR and CDR2 SFDVKD. The V and J ends lost 5 bases and 3 bases respectively, with 5 bases between them. CDR3 amino acids: CATSGYTDTQYF. The CDR3 DNA reads as TGTGCCACCAGTGGTTATACAGATACGCAGTATTTT.

This clonotype was found once. The chain recombines TRBV9 with TRBJ1-2; 7 positions agree with TRBD1. This CDR3 is 13 amino acids long. J was trimmed by 3 bases and V by 4 bases; bases with no gene match: 3. Germline V gene sequence: CDR1 SGDLS, CDR2 YYNGEE. CDR3 nucleotide sequence: TGTGCCAGCAGCCCGGACAGGCACTATGGCTACACCTTC. Its protein product is CASSPDRHYGYTF.

The J gene is TRBJ1-4, the V gene TRBV15, with D hard to call. This CDR3 has 14 residues. Germline V gene lookup returns CDR1 LNHNV and CDR2 YYDKDF (reference sequence). Between the trimmed V and J ends, which lost 0 bases and 8 bases, there was a span of 10 bases. The CDR3 nucleotides read TGTGCCACCAGCAGAGATACGTGGAGGGAAAAACTGTTTTTT. This gives the protein CATSRDTWREKLFF.

V and J are TRBV7-8 and TRBJ1-2; D not resolved. This CDR3 has 11 amino acids. CDR1 is SGHVS, CDR2 FQNEAQ, per germline. V lost 5 bases to trimming and J lost 14 bases, with 15 bases between them. CDR3 region: CASSLKDDHTF. The CDR3 coding sequence is TGTGCCAGCAGCCTTAAGGACGACCATACCTTC.

This clonotype was observed once. This chain links TRBV27 with TRBJ2-4; D might be TRBD2 (6 bases). Germline V gene data show CDR1 as MNHEY and CDR2 as SMNVEV (reference sequence). CDR3 length: 14 amino acids. The V end was cut by 4 bases, the J end by 1 base, with 8 bases between. In DNA, the CDR3 is TGTGCCAGCAGTTACGGGGGTGCCAAAAACATTCAGTACTTC. Encoded protein: CASSYGGAKNIQYF.

The chain recombines TRBV20-1 with TRBJ1-5, with 9 bases aligning to TRBD1. The CDR3 is 17 amino acids. The germline V gene encodes CDR1 DFQATT and CDR2 SNEGSKA (reference sequence). V gave up 3 bases and J gave up 2 bases; unmatched junction bases: 11. The CDR3: CSASPKNRGLGNQPQHF. The CDR3, as DNA: TGCAGTGCTAGCCCTAAAAACAGGGGGCTTGGCAATCAGCCCCAGCATTTT.

This sequence joins TRBV7-8 and TRBJ2-7; 11 nucleotides agree with TRBD1. J lost 2 bases, V lost 0 bases, and 6 bases had no gene match. This CDR3 has 17 amino acids. Looked up from germline, CDR1 is SGHVS and CDR2 is FQNEAQ. The CDR3 sequence is CASSLAPRGQGAYEQYF. The CDR3 bases are TGTGCCAGCAGCTTAGCCCCTCGGGGACAGGGGGCCTACGAGCAGTACTTC.